This T cell receptor (beta chain) comes out of a study of blood T cell repertoires in COVID-19. Across the whole study: The United States, Italy and Spain were the sources of the acute and convalescent COVID-19 samples. Sources were T cells, B-cell-depleted T cells, or PBMCs; the material itself was cDNA or gDNA.

In the study's own analysis: Quantification of nucleated cells was approximated via reference gene primer amplification. Libraries were prepared by immunoSEQ multiplex PCR; TCRdb keeps only in-frame clonotypes and omits some of them. V and J calls plus clone size are reproduced from that table; the DNA served to infer D and trimming. The sample lists 350,000 or so clones; more than 70% were seen once. V lost 2 bases to trimming and J lost 2 bases; unmatched junction nucleotides: 5. The CDR3 runs 16 residues. Germline V gene lookup returns CDR1 SGHRS and CDR2 YFSETQ. This clone appeared once. Seattle patients were enrolled while actively infected and followed longitudinally.

The chain recombines TRBV5-1 with TRBJ2-2, with 8 bases that match TRBD2. Material for sequencing was peripheral blood. The source is a woman aged 25-40 years with COVID-19, enrolled during active disease. This chain's CDR3 is CASSFPGGANTGELFF. CDR3 in DNA: TGCGCCAGCAGCTTCCCCGGGGGGGCAAACACCGGGGAGCTGTTTTTT. Complete variable domain (other parts from reference TRBV5-1 and TRBJ2-2): KAGVTQTPRYLIKTRGQQVTLSCSPISGHRSVSWYQQTPGQGLQFLFEYFSETQRNKGNFPGRFSGRQFSNSRSEMNVSTLELGDSALYLCASSFPGGANTGELFFGEGSRLTVL.